The rows below give T cell receptor beta chains drawn from one sample of a study of blood T cell repertoires in COVID-19. This table comes from immunoSEQ multiplex PCR, and its TCRdb copy is limited to in-frame clones, with some not included. The sample carries 150,000 to 200,000 clones, 80% to 85% recorded once. The sample comprised PBMCs or T cells enriched from blood (not recorded which). The receptors come from an older woman who had recovered from COVID-19. Both conserved end residues are trimmed from each CDR3. Fields, in order: V gene, CDR3 length, J gene, CDR3 protein.

TRBV11-2	10	TRBJ1-1	ASSLTGDGAF
TRBV2	13	TRBJ1-3	ASSVIGGSGNTIY
TRBV9	19	TRBJ2-3	ASSVVPRPLPSGGNTDTQY
TRBV5-1	11	TRBJ1-2	ASSLDRGRGYT
TRBV18	12	TRBJ1-1	ASSPSMWNTEAF
TRBV4-2	16	TRBJ1-2	ASSQELGQGRAGYGYT
TRBV5-1	15	TRBJ1-2	ASRPSGGFSINHGYT
TRBV11-1	13	TRBJ2-7	ASSFPGQGFYEQY
TRBV23-1	14	TRBJ2-1	ASSQFWASGGNEQF
TRBV7-6	14	TRBJ2-7	ASSSTGGVGSYEQY
TRBV13	12	TRBJ1-1	ASSPPWSMSEAF
TRBV12-3/TRBV12-4	11	TRBJ1-3	ASSYSGLNTIY
TRBV2	11	TRBJ1-2	ASSSDRGLGYT
TRBV3-1/TRBV3-2	12	TRBJ1-5	ASSQTGYGQPQH
TRBV6-5	12	TRBJ2-7	ASSSGGPTYEQY
TRBV12-3/TRBV12-4	10	TRBJ1-1	ASSLKMTRAF
TRBV11-2	10	TRBJ1-1	ASSSSLSEAF
TRBV9	12	TRBJ1-2	ASSATGTSDGYT
TRBV29-1	10	TRBJ1-1	SVKGQFTEAF
TRBV4-2	15	TRBJ2-7	ASSPGGTSGGGYEQY
TRBV2	12	TRBJ1-2	ASSESPGAQGYT
TRBV5-1	15	TRBJ2-3	ASSLGLSILRTDTQY
TRBV7-2	14	TRBJ2-2	ASSLSVGAGTGELF
TRBV5-4	13	TRBJ2-1	ASSLGSSGNNEQF
TRBV7-8	12	TRBJ1-1	ASSPRQGGTEAF
TRBV27	14	TRBJ2-3	ASSSPRDRWTHTQY
TRBV3-1/TRBV3-2	13	TRBJ1-4	ASSQMRHKNEKLF
TRBV7-3	12	TRBJ2-1	ASSSLAGIGEQF
TRBV19	12	TRBJ1-3	ASSIGGSGNTIY
TRBV7-3	12	TRBJ1-6	ASSLNPDSLSLH
TRBV7-3	12	TRBJ2-3	ASSLAGVADTQY
TRBV7-9	16	TRBJ1-4	ASSIRQGATPTNEKLF
TRBV5-4	13	TRBJ1-6	ASSLGRAYNSPLH
TRBV9	12	TRBJ2-1	ASSYLDSYNEQF
TRBV12-3/TRBV12-4	11	TRBJ1-2	ASSTNTNYGYT
TRBV11-2	14	TRBJ1-3	ASSLGSVFPGNTIY
TRBV5-5	17	TRBJ2-7	ASSLDWRTSGRRRYEQY
TRBV11-2	11	TRBJ2-1	ASSLGAYGEQF
TRBV3-1/TRBV3-2	13	TRBJ2-7	ASSFPGQGLEEQY
TRBV3-1/TRBV3-2	11	TRBJ2-1	ASRGGLVGEQF
TRBV2	10	TRBJ2-7	ASKQDSYEQY
TRBV24-1	16	TRBJ2-1	ATSERGLALPPTNEQF
TRBV9	13	TRBJ2-2	ASSETSGNTGELF
TRBV30	12	TRBJ1-3	AWSMLRLGNTIY
TRBV3-1/TRBV3-2	12	TRBJ2-2	ASSPDRTSRELF
TRBV7-2	11	TRBJ1-2	ASSFAVEVGYT
TRBV10-1	16	TRBJ2-1	ASSVGVGPGLAGNEQF
TRBV5-1	12	TRBJ2-2	ASSLADILGELF
TRBV6-6	11	TRBJ1-3	ASSYSSGNTIY
TRBV2	13	TRBJ2-7	ASSSGTGGTYEQY
TRBV5-1	14	TRBJ2-1	ASSLEKPGLVNEQF
TRBV7-3	14	TRBJ2-2	ASSPWIRGVAGELF
TRBV3-1/TRBV3-2	14	TRBJ2-2	ASSQGVFLTGGELF
TRBV11-2	14	TRBJ1-1	ASSLLVGQGDTEAF
TRBV30	11	TRBJ1-5	AWSTLTGQPQH
TRBV28	12	TRBJ2-1	ASSLVFAVNEQF
TRBV5-6	12	TRBJ2-2	ASSLTANTGELF